This is a list of T cell receptor beta chains from one sample in a study of T cells in Graves' hyperthyroidism and ophthalmopathy. From the multiplex PCR reads, TCRdb called clonotypes with MiXCR, one entry per CDR3 protein. The sample includes some 440,000 distinct CDR3 sequences, about 15% seen only once; the top ten take 13% to 15%. The sequenced material came from blood. These receptor sequences come from a woman aged 18-30 years with Graves' hyperthyroidism. CDR3s include the opening cysteine and the closing phenylalanine or tryptophan. Each record gives: V gene, clone size, J gene, D gene, CDR3 protein, CDR3 DNA. The D gene is left open where the match is weak. Some rows have no size entry. The others give once, few or many, or a class for an expanded clone.

>TRBV10-3|few|TRBJ2-3|TRBD2
CAITPAGGQDTQYF
TGTGCCATCACCCCAGCGGGAGGACAAGATACGCAGTATTTT
>TRBV5-8|many|TRBJ1-5|TRBD1
CASSRDRVGIQPQHF
TGTGCCAGCAGCCGGGACAGGGTCGGGATTCAGCCCCAGCATTTT
>TRBV20-1|many|TRBJ1-4|NA
CSASPAGVNEKLFF
TGCAGTGCCTCGCCGGCTGGAGTCAATGAAAAACTGTTTTTT
>TRBV7-3|NA|TRBJ2-3|NA
CASSISGPDTQYF
TGTGCCAGCAGCATAAGCGGCCCGGATACGCAGTATTTT
>TRBV5-1|many|TRBJ2-3|NA
CASRLASTSTDTQYF
TGCGCCAGCAGATTAGCGTCGACCTCCACAGATACGCAGTATTTT
>TRBV6-1|few|TRBJ2-3|NA
CASSDILATDTQYF
TGTGCCAGCAGTGATATCCTAGCTACAGATACGCAGTATTTT
>TRBV6-1|few|TRBJ1-3|TRBD1
CASIAGTGRSGNTIYF
TGTGCCAGCATCGCCGGGACAGGGAGATCTGGAAACACCATATATTTT
>TRBV11-2|NA|TRBJ2-5|NA
CASRRPGQETQYF
TGTGCCAGCAGACGACCGGGCCAAGAGACCCAGTACTTC
>TRBV28|many|TRBJ1-5|NA
CASRRGSKNSNQPQHF
TGTGCCAGCAGAAGAGGGAGCAAAAATAGCAATCAGCCCCAGCATTTT
>TRBV7-9|many|TRBJ2-1|TRBD1
CASGQAADYNEQFF
TGTGCCAGCGGACAGGCAGCTGATTACAATGAGCAGTTCTTC
>TRBV3-1|many|TRBJ1-2|TRBD1
CASSQGLTGGRGYGYTF
TGTGCCAGCAGCCAAGGTCTAACAGGGGGCCGGGGCTATGGCTACACCTTC
>TRBV11-2|NA|TRBJ2-1|NA
CASSLGWDPAVF
TGTGCCAGCAGCTTAGGTTGGGACCCCGCCGTCTTC
>TRBV2|many|TRBJ2-1|NA
CASSLTANNEQFF
TGTGCCAGCAGTCTGACAGCTAACAATGAGCAGTTCTTC
>TRBV12-3/TRBV12-4|many|TRBJ2-1|NA
CASRTSTSYNEQFF
TGTGCCAGCAGGACTAGTACCTCCTACAATGAGCAGTTCTTC
>TRBV5-1|NA|TRBJ2-3|TRBD1
CASSTRQGASTDTQYF
TGCGCCAGCAGCACACGACAGGGGGCAAGCACAGATACGCAGTATTTT
>TRBV7-2|many|TRBJ2-7|TRBD1
CASSLGQGARYEQYF
TGTGCCAGCAGCCTGGGACAGGGGGCGCGGTACGAGCAGTACTTC
>TRBV27|many|TRBJ1-1|TRBD1
CASSFRGQGLTCTTEAFF
TGTGCCAGCAGTTTTAGGGGACAGGGTCTAACTTGTACCACTGAAGCTTTCTTT
>TRBV24-1|NA|TRBJ2-1|TRBD2
CATSDSFSGKVNEQFF
TGTGCCACCAGTGATTCCTTTAGCGGGAAAGTTAATGAGCAGTTCTTC
>TRBV12-3/TRBV12-4|many|TRBJ2-4|NA
CASSLELAKNIQYF
TGTGCCAGCAGTTTAGAGTTGGCCAAAAACATTCAGTACTTC
>TRBV5-1|many|TRBJ1-2|NA
CASSSYLRGIDGYTF
TGCGCCAGCAGCTCCTATCTCCGGGGGATCGATGGCTACACCTTC
>TRBV7-2|many|TRBJ2-5|NA
CASSLKGLIQETQYF
TGTGCCAGCAGCTTAAAGGGACTTATACAAGAGACCCAGTACTTC
>TRBV11-2|many|TRBJ2-3|TRBD2
CASSLVFTSVDTQYF
TGTGCCAGCAGCTTAGTTTTCACTAGCGTCGATACGCAGTATTTT
>TRBV20-1|many|TRBJ1-1|NA
CSARDLGATEAFF
TGCAGTGCTAGAGATCTGGGGGCCACTGAAGCTTTCTTT
>TRBV5-5|few|TRBJ2-1|TRBD1
CASSATGGAPFNEQFF
TGTGCCAGCAGCGCAACAGGGGGCGCCCCTTTCAATGAGCAGTTCTTC
>TRBV9|few|TRBJ2-7|TRBD1
CASSAQGGEQYF
TGTGCCAGCAGCGCACAGGGGGGCGAGCAGTACTTC
>TRBV28|many|TRBJ2-1|TRBD2
CASSYPAGLAGNEQFF
TGTGCCAGCAGTTACCCTGCGGGACTAGCGGGGAATGAGCAGTTCTTC
>TRBV9|NA|TRBJ1-3|NA
CASSAAGSFSGNTIYF
TGTGCCAGCAGCGCCGCAGGGTCATTCTCCGGAAACACCATATATTTT
>TRBV7-2|few|TRBJ1-2|NA
CASSLVSTGPDYGYTF
TGTGCCAGCAGCTTAGTCTCTACAGGGCCGGACTATGGCTACACCTTC
>TRBV3-1|many|TRBJ1-1|NA
CASSQGRKNTEAFF
TGTGCCAGCAGCCAAGGGAGAAAGAACACTGAAGCTTTCTTT
>TRBV9|NA|TRBJ1-2|NA
CASSVGRDSYTYGYTF
TGTGCCAGCAGCGTAGGTCGGGACTCTTACACCTATGGCTACACCTTC
>TRBV13|many|TRBJ2-3|TRBD2
CASRSSGGAYADTQYF
TGTGCCAGCAGATCTAGCGGGGGGGCCTATGCAGATACGCAGTATTTT
>TRBV4-3|many|TRBJ2-2|NA
CASSLEGPGDGELFF
TGCGCCAGCAGCCTAGAAGGTCCCGGTGACGGGGAGCTGTTTTTT
>TRBV20-1|few|TRBJ1-1|NA
CSARDLGKTSEAFF
TGCAGTGCTAGAGATTTAGGTAAAACTAGTGAAGCTTTCTTT
>TRBV6-5|many|TRBJ1-4|TRBD1
CASSYSGQGRRKLFF
TGTGCCAGCAGTTACTCTGGACAGGGCAGGCGGAAACTGTTTTTT
>TRBV20-1|many|TRBJ2-1|NA
CSARRYNEQFF
TGCAGTGCTAGACGATACAATGAGCAGTTCTTC
>TRBV6-2/TRBV6-3|few|TRBJ1-1|NA
CASRTMNTEAFF
TGTGCCAGCAGGACGATGAACACTGAAGCTTTCTTT
>TRBV15|few|TRBJ2-7|NA
CATRSLDGSYHEQYF
TGTGCCACCAGATCTCTGGACGGCTCCTACCACGAGCAGTACTTC
>TRBV20-1|many|TRBJ1-1|TRBD1
CSGGQGNTEAFF
TGCAGTGGGGGACAGGGGAACACTGAAGCTTTCTTT
>TRBV12-3/TRBV12-4|NA|TRBJ1-3|NA
CASSENSRNTIYF
TGTGCCAGCAGTGAGAATTCCCGAAACACCATATATTTT
>TRBV10-3|NA|TRBJ1-5|NA
CAISEGDINQPQHF
TGTGCCATCAGTGAAGGGGACATCAATCAGCCCCAGCATTTT
>TRBV6-6|few|TRBJ1-1|NA
CASSYSTQGNTEAFF
TGTGCCAGCAGTTACTCGACACAGGGAAACACTGAAGCTTTCTTT